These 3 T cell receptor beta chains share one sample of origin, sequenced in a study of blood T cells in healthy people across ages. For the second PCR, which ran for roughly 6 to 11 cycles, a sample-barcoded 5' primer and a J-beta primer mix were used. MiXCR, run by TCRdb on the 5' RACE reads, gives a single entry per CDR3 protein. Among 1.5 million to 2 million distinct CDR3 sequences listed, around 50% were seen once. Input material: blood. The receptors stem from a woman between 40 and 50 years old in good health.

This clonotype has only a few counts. CDR3 DNA: TGTGCCAGCAGTTTACCCACCAAAGAGACCCAGTACTTC. Translated: CASSLPTKETQYF. The J gene is TRBJ2-5, the V gene TRBV12-3 or TRBV12-4; D is uncertain. The CDR3 loop spans 13 amino acids. V lost 2 bases and J 3 bases, leaving 7 bases between the germline ends.

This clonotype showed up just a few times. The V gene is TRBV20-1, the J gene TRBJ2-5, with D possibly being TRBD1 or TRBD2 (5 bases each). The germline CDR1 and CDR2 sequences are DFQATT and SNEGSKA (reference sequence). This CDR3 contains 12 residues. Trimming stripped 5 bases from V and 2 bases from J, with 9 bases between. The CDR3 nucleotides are TGCAGTGCTGGGGACCTACAAGAGACCCAGTACTTC. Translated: CSAGDLQETQYF.

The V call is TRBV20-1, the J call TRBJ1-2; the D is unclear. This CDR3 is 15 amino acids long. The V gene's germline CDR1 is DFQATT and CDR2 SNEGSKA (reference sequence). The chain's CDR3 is CSGVLNPAVPYGYTF. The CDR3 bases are TGCAGCGGGGTCCTAAACCCCGCGGTGCCTTATGGCTACACCTTC.